The TCR beta chain described here comes from a study of blood T cell repertoires in COVID-19. Authors' analysis steps: For nucleated cells, counts were estimated from reference gene primer amplification. Assay used: immunoSEQ multiplex PCR; TCRdb lists only in-frame clones, some missing. The DNA was the basis for D and trimming; V, J and clone size are from that table. The data hold approximately 470,000 clones, with over 75% observed a single time. The receptor was isolated from a human donor in a cohort sampled during active COVID-19. The sample comprised peripheral blood.

The CDR3 reads CASSWVRGNEQFF. The CDR3 nucleotides are TGTGCCAGCAGCTGGGTCAGAGGGAATGAGCAGTTCTTC. This chain uses TRBV5-6 with TRBJ2-1; a weak D match, TRBD2 (5 bases). The germline V gene encodes CDR1 SGHDT and CDR2 YYEEEE. CDR3 length equals 13 residues. The V and J ends lost 3 bases and 7 bases respectively, with 11 bases between them.